The rows below give T cell receptor beta chains drawn from one sample of a study of brain T cells in children with intractable seizures. Clones were read by immunoSEQ multiplex PCR, and TCRdb kept only the in-frame ones, dropping some. The sample lists about 110,000 clones, 94% occurring once. Sequencing was performed on peripheral blood, taken at surgery. The source is a boy in the first two years of life with hemimegalencephaly and intractable seizures. Each CDR3 is given with its conserved first and last residue. Each record gives: J gene, clone size, D gene, V gene, CDR3 length, CDR3 protein, CDR3 DNA. D genes are given only for firm matches. The size entry is marked missing in some rows and otherwise reads once, few, many or a size class.

J: TRBJ2-7; size: .; D: .; V: TRBV5-4; length: 13; CDR3: CASSGASEGAQYF; DNA: TGTGCCAGCAGCGGGGCCTCGGAGGGGGCGCAGTACTTC
J: TRBJ2-1; size: once; D: TRBD2; V: TRBV6-2/TRBV6-3; length: 16; CDR3: CASSYPSGRAHNEQFF; DNA: TGTGCCAGCAGTTACCCCAGCGGGAGGGCCCACAATGAGCAGTTCTTC
J: TRBJ2-5; size: .; D: TRBD2; V: TRBV10-2; length: 17; CDR3: CASTRSGTSGSGETQYF; DNA: TGCGCCAGCACCCGAAGCGGGACTAGCGGGAGTGGCGAGACCCAGTACTTC
J: TRBJ2-5; size: .; D: TRBD2; V: TRBV11-2; length: 17; CDR3: CASSGSAGLAGLETQYF; DNA: TGTGCCAGCAGCGGGAGCGCGGGACTAGCGGGACTCGAGACCCAGTACTTC
J: TRBJ1-1; size: .; D: TRBD1; V: TRBV5-1; length: 15; CDR3: CASSLVRDRGTEAFF; DNA: TGCGCCAGCAGCTTGGTGAGGGACAGAGGGACTGAAGCTTTCTTT
J: TRBJ2-7; size: .; D: .; V: TRBV4-3; length: 13; CDR3: CASSHFRDYEQYF; DNA: TGCGCCAGCAGCCACTTCAGGGACTACGAGCAGTACTTC
J: TRBJ2-5; size: .; D: TRBD2; V: TRBV7-2; length: 16; CDR3: CASSFRRFGEGETQYF; DNA: TGTGCCAGCAGCTTCCGTCGGTTCGGGGAGGGAGAGACCCAGTACTTC
J: TRBJ2-6; size: .; D: .; V: TRBV7-8; length: 13; CDR3: CASSYSGANVLTF; DNA: TGTGCCAGCAGTTATTCTGGGGCCAACGTCCTGACTTTC
J: TRBJ2-7; size: .; D: .; V: TRBV11-3; length: 17; CDR3: CASSPRDRGGKIYEQYF; DNA: TGTGCCAGCAGCCCCCGAGATCGAGGGGGAAAGATATACGAGCAGTACTTC
J: TRBJ2-7; size: .; D: .; V: TRBV12-3/TRBV12-4; length: 13; CDR3: CASRGVGGYEQYF; DNA: TGTGCCAGCAGGGGAGTTGGAGGCTACGAGCAGTACTTC
J: TRBJ1-3; size: .; D: TRBD1; V: TRBV5-1; length: 16; CDR3: CASGQDPSSSGNTIYF; DNA: TGCGCCAGCGGACAGGACCCATCAAGCTCTGGAAACACCATATATTTT
J: TRBJ1-5; size: once; D: .; V: TRBV6-9; length: 10; CDR3: CASSPLAQHF; DNA: TGTGCCAGCAGTCCACTGGCCCAGCATTTT
J: TRBJ2-1; size: .; D: TRBD2; V: TRBV28; length: 13; CDR3: CASSFGTSRPQFF; DNA: TGTGCCAGCAGTTTTGGGACTAGCCGCCCCCAGTTCTTC
J: TRBJ1-1; size: .; D: .; V: TRBV6-5; length: 15; CDR3: CASRILQGRGTEAFF; DNA: TGTGCCAGCAGGATACTCCAGGGGCGCGGCACTGAAGCTTTCTTT
J: TRBJ1-1; size: .; D: .; V: TRBV3-1/TRBV3-2; length: 15; CDR3: CASSQAPGKNTEAFF; DNA: TGTGCCAGCAGTCAGGCTCCGGGGAAGAACACTGAAGCTTTCTTT
J: TRBJ2-3; size: .; D: .; V: TRBV6-4; length: 13; CDR3: CASSDHHTDTQYF; DNA: TGTGCCAGCAGTGATCACCACACAGATACGCAGTATTTT
J: TRBJ2-7; size: .; D: TRBD2; V: TRBV9; length: 15; CDR3: CASSVGASGTYEQYF; DNA: TGTGCCAGCAGCGTAGGGGCTAGCGGGACCTACGAGCAGTACTTC
J: TRBJ2-7; size: .; D: .; V: TRBV6-4; length: 14; CDR3: CASSPRRRRNEQYF; DNA: TGTGCCAGCAGCCCTAGGAGGAGGAGGAACGAGCAGTACTTC
J: TRBJ2-7; size: .; D: .; V: TRBV18; length: 13; CDR3: CASSPPGLYEQYF; DNA: TGTGCCAGCTCACCACCAGGTCTCTACGAGCAGTACTTC
J: TRBJ1-2; size: .; D: TRBD1; V: TRBV29-1; length: 15; CDR3: CSVWGDSEINYGYTF; DNA: TGCAGCGTGTGGGGGGACAGCGAAATTAACTATGGCTACACCTTC
J: TRBJ2-1; size: .; D: TRBD2; V: TRBV20-1; length: 17; CDR3: CSASFNGRSPLYNEQFF; DNA: TGCAGTGCTAGTTTCAACGGGAGGTCCCCTCTATACAATGAGCAGTTCTTC
J: TRBJ2-2; size: few; D: .; V: TRBV11-2; length: 15; CDR3: CASSSLPTPGGELFF; DNA: TGTGCCAGCAGCTCCCTCCCGACCCCAGGCGGGGAGCTGTTTTTT
J: TRBJ2-7; size: .; D: .; V: TRBV28; length: 13; CDR3: CASSPQGSYEQYF; DNA: TGTGCCAGCAGTCCACAAGGGTCCTACGAGCAGTACTTC